Given below is one T cell receptor beta chain in context. What it binds is unknown. The V gene lost 2 bases and the J gene lost 4 bases, with 11 bases spanning the gap. CDR1 and CDR2 (germline): SGDLS, YYNGEE. The CDR3 is made up of 14 amino acids. Sequenced by immunoSEQ multiplex PCR; TCRdb stores in-frame clones only, minus some. Here the sample spans around 250,000 clones, 60% to 75% being singletons. The sample belongs to a study of cytotoxic CD8 clonotypes in ibrutinib-treated CLL. Study overall: Patients: roughly twelve relapsed/refractory, approximately 14 treatment-naive, 17 to 18 IGHV unmutated. An average of roughly 270,000 productive templates and 80,000 to 100,000 productive rearrangements was obtained per sample. Study results and limitations: Clonality rose at ibrutinib response, held steady in sustained remission, and fell toward baseline at progression.

The sequence came from a human donor with chronic lymphocytic leukemia. The sample consisted of PBMCs, taken after 24 months of ibrutinib treatment. V and J are TRBV9 and TRBJ2-3; weak D call: TRBD1 (6 bases). CDR3 amino acids: CASSVTRGPDTQYF. CDR3 nucleotide sequence: TGTGCCAGCAGCGTCACCAGGGGTCCAGATACGCAGTATTTT.